This T cell receptor (beta chain) was recorded in a study of blood T cell repertoires in COVID-19. The overall study: The origin of the acute and convalescent COVID-19 samples was the United States, Italy and Spain. In each case, the material was cDNA or gDNA derived from T cells, B-cell-depleted T cells, or PBMCs.

Trimming pared 1 base from V and 6 bases from J, leaving 6 bases between. Germline V gene data show CDR1 as MNHNS and CDR2 as SASEGT. CDR3 length: 13 amino acids. Method: immunoSEQ multiplex PCR; TCRdb's copy keeps in-frame clones and lacks some. The table has hundreds of thousands of clones, about 90% seen once. The receptor was derived from a woman in her forties or fifties who had recovered from COVID-19. Sequenced: peripheral blood. The chain joins TRBV6-1 to TRBJ2-2; no reliable D call. CDR3: CASSEGWPGELFF. CDR3 nucleotide sequence: TGTGCCAGCAGTGAAGGGTGGCCCGGGGAGCTGTTTTTT.